This entry lists 17 T cell receptor beta chains sequenced from one sample in a study of cytomegalovirus exposure and HLA in healthy donors. Use of 60 Vbeta and 13 Jbeta primers characterized the PCR. Clones were read by immunoSEQ multiplex PCR, and TCRdb kept only the in-frame ones, dropping some. The data contain 150,000 to 190,000 clones, approximately 81% of them singletons. Sequenced sample: PBMCs. The receptors were gathered from a man between 18 and 29 years old in good health and CMV-seronegative.

As regards this clone: At the DNA level, this CDR3 is encoded by other sequences in the same sample as well. This rearrangement joins TRBV5-4 to TRBJ1-2; 7 nucleotides align to TRBD1. The CDR3 runs to 13 residues. Germline V gene lookup returns CDR1 SGHNT and CDR2 YYREEE (reference sequence). Germline trimming cut 4 bases from V and 1 base from J; bases unmatched to any gene: 1. The CDR3 here is CASSGDSNYGYTF. The CDR3 bases are TGTGCCAGCAGCGGGGACAGTAACTATGGCTACACCTTC. Full variable domain (missing parts from reference TRBV5-4 and TRBJ1-2): ETGVTQSPTHLIKTRGQQVTLRCSSQSGHNTVSWYQQALGQGPQFIFQYYREEENGRGNFPPRFSGLQFPNYSSELNVNALELDDSALYLCASSGDSNYGYTFGSGTRLTVV.

This clone was seen only once. V usage is TRBV19 and J usage is TRBJ2-7, with TRBD2 as a possible D gene (6 bases). Germline-derived CDR1 and CDR2 are LNHDA and SQIVND (reference sequence). V was clipped by 4 bases and J by 7 bases, with 17 bases between them. CDR3 length: 14 residues. DNA for the CDR3: TGTGCCAGTAGTAAGGGTAGCGGACCGGGGGAGCAGTACTTC. Protein product: CASSKGSGPGEQYF.

The table lists this clone with a few counts. V gene TRBV19 combines with J gene TRBJ2-7; 9 bases line up with TRBD2. Germline CDR1 and CDR2: LNHDA and SQIVND (reference sequence). The J segment lost 2 bases and the V segment lost 4 bases, leaving 6 bases of the junction unmatched. The CDR3 loop spans 15 amino acids. In DNA, the CDR3 is TGTGCCAGTAGTACGGTAGCGGGAGTCGCCTACGAGCAGTACTTC. Its translation is CASSTVAGVAYEQYF.

The chain uses TRBV10-3 and TRBJ2-7; 8 nucleotides line up with TRBD2. Germline lookup yields CDR1 ENHRY and CDR2 SYGVKD. The length of the CDR3 is 12 residues. CDR3 in amino acids: CACEAGGGEQYF. CDR3 sequence (DNA): TGTGCTTGCGAGGCGGGAGGAGGCGAGCAGTACTTC.

This clone was recorded once. This rearrangement joins TRBV6-6 to TRBJ2-5, with D maybe TRBD2 (7 bases). V was cut by 3 bases and J by 4 bases, with 15 bases left in between. The CDR3 extends over 15 amino acids. Germline CDR1 is MNHNY and CDR2 is SVGAGI (reference sequence). DNA for the CDR3: TGTGCCAGCAGTTATGTAACGGGGGGCGGAGAGACCCAGTACTTC. Protein sequence: CASSYVTGGGETQYF.

A few counts support this clone. The rearrangement uses TRBV7-9 and TRBJ2-7, with D maybe TRBD1 (5 bases). The CDR3 is made up of 17 amino acids. Trimming cost V 0 bases and J 3 bases, with 18 bases left between them. Germline values: CDR1 SEHNR, CDR2 FQNEAQ (reference sequence). The chain's CDR3 is CASSLAPGPTGDYEQYF. Written as DNA, the CDR3 is TGTGCCAGCAGCTTAGCACCCGGGCCAACAGGTGACTACGAGCAGTACTTC.

The sample holds a few counts of this clone. J is TRBJ2-5 and V is TRBV2; maybe TRBD2 (6 bases). The V end lost 9 bases, the J end lost 4 bases, and 15 bases lay between the germline ends. Germline values: CDR1 SNHLY, CDR2 FYNNEI. There are 13 residues in the CDR3. The CDR3 nucleotides read TGTGCCAGTCACCGGGAGTTTGGAGAGACCCAGTACTTC. It is translated as CASHREFGETQYF. Supplemented by reference TRBV2 and TRBJ2-5, the full variable domain reads EPEVTQTPSHQVTQMGQEVILRCVPISNHLYFYWYRQILGQKVEFLVSFYNNEISEKSEIFDDQFSVERPDGSNFTLKIRSTKLEDSAMYFCASHREFGETQYFGPGTRLLVL.

This clone was found a few times. The chain combines TRBV4-1 with TRBJ2-3; possible D gene TRBD2, 6 bases. Deletions cut 0 bases from V and 2 bases from J, with 15 bases between. The CDR3 is 17 amino acids. Germline CDR1 MGHRA, CDR2 YSYEKL. The CDR3 is CASSQDLGLPFTDTQYF. The CDR3 DNA reads TGCGCCAGCAGCCAAGATTTGGGACTGCCCTTCACAGATACGCAGTATTTT.

On this clone itself: This CDR3 is also generated by other DNA sequences in the sample. The V gene is TRBV7-2, the J gene TRBJ1-1, with TRBD1 identical over 7 bases. There are 13 residues in the CDR3. V dropped 5 bases and J dropped 2; count of bases not matched to a gene: 2. Germline assignment: CDR1 SGHTA and CDR2 FQGNSA. As DNA, the CDR3 is TGTGCCAGCAGCCGGGACAGAAACACTGAAGCTTTCTTT. Its translation: CASSRDRNTEAFF.

The V gene is TRBV5-8, the J gene TRBJ2-5; 15 bases line up with TRBD2. V gave up 4 bases and J gave up 4 bases; unmatched junction bases: 5. Germline V lookup: CDR1 SGHTS, CDR2 YDEGEE. The CDR3 contains 16 residues. CDR3: CASSPGLAGGRETQYF. DNA for the CDR3: TGTGCCAGCAGCCCAGGACTAGCGGGAGGGCGAGAGACCCAGTACTTC.

The chain joins TRBV21-1 to TRBJ2-7; the DNA was not used to check the table's D call, TRBD2. TRBV21-1 is given as a pseudogene. The CDR3 runs to 14 residues. CDR3 in amino acids: CASHGVASSYEQYF. In DNA, the CDR3 is TGTGCCAGCCACGGGGTAGCGAGCTCCTACGAGCAGTACTTC.

This chain links TRBV21-1 with TRBJ2-7; TRBD1, the D gene given by the table, was not confirmed from the DNA. TRBV21-1 is designated a pseudogene. This CDR3 has 14 residues. The CDR3 region has the DNA TGTGCCAGCACACAACCGACAGGGCCCTACGAGCAGTACTTC. Amino acids: CASTQPTGPYEQYF.

J is TRBJ2-7 and V is TRBV10-1; D unclear. Germline CDR1 reads WNHNN; CDR2 reads SYGVQD (reference sequence). CDR3 length: 12 amino acids. V was cut by 11 bases and J by 0 bases, with 11 bases left in between. CDR3 amino acids: CARWRSSYEQYF. Written as DNA, the CDR3 is TGCGCCCGTTGGCGGAGCTCCTACGAGCAGTACTTC.

This chain uses TRBV27 with TRBJ2-2, with 12 bases fitting TRBD2. CDR1 and CDR2 (germline): MNHEY, SMNVEV (reference sequence). The CDR3 has 18 residues. V gave up 6 bases and J gave up 3 bases; unmatched junction bases: 11. The chain's CDR3 is CASRKSSGRARYTGELFF. CDR3 DNA: TGTGCCAGCAGGAAATCTAGCGGGAGGGCCAGGTACACCGGGGAGCTGTTTTTT.

The CDR3 here is CASSIAATGELFF. The CDR3 DNA reads as TGTGCCAGTAGTATCGCGGCAACCGGGGAGCTGTTTTTT. The chain links TRBV19 to TRBJ2-2; no definite D call. Germline CDR1 and CDR2: LNHDA and SQIVND (reference sequence). The CDR3 totals 13 residues. V lost 3 bases and J 5 bases, leaving 7 bases between the germline ends. Full variable domain (outside the CDR3, taken from reference TRBV19 and TRBJ2-2): DGGITQSPKYLFRKEGQNVTLSCEQNLNHDAMYWYRQDPGQGLRLIYYSQIVNDFQKGDIAEGYSVSREKKESFPLTVTSAQKNPTAFYLCASSIAATGELFFGEGSRLTVL.

The chain is built from TRBV7-9 and TRBJ1-1, with unresolved D. Trimming took 3 bases from V and 5 from J, leaving 7 bases between them. This CDR3 has 12 amino acids. From germline, CDR1 is SEHNR and CDR2 FQNEAQ (reference sequence). CDR3 DNA sequence: TGTGCCAGCAGCTTCAAGGAGACTGAAGCTTTCTTT. This translates into CASSFKETEAFF.

The CDR3 protein is CASSFPLGGADTQYF. The CDR3 DNA reads as TGTGCCAGCAGCTTCCCCCTTGGAGGGGCAGATACGCAGTATTTT. V and J are TRBV7-2 and TRBJ2-3; the D gene is possibly TRBD2 (6 bases). The CDR3 has 15 residues. Trimming removed 3 bases from V and 4 bases from J, with 14 bases in between. The germline V gene has CDR1 SGHTA and CDR2 FQGNSA.